This T cell receptor beta chain came from a study of cytomegalovirus exposure and HLA in healthy donors. General study findings and limits: Among TCR sequences, most were rare, though some public TCRs appeared in many donors.

The table came from immunoSEQ multiplex PCR; TCRdb's copy has only in-frame clones and leaves some out. Here the sample spans about 88,000 clones, approximately 81% being singletons. Losses at the gene ends were 0 bases for V and 6 bases for J; bases not matched to a gene: 9. This CDR3 is built from 16 residues. The germline CDR1 and CDR2 sequences are SGDLS and YYNGEE. Comment on this clone: Its antigen remains unidentified.

This clonotype was sampled from a woman between 18 and 29 years old in good health and CMV-seropositive. What was sequenced was PBMCs. The chain joins TRBV9 to TRBJ2-1; 7 bases agree with TRBD2. The CDR3 region is CASSVVPGLTPNEQFF. The DNA for the CDR3 is TGTGCCAGCAGCGTAGTACCGGGACTAACCCCCAATGAGCAGTTCTTC.